This T cell receptor (beta chain) was sequenced in a study of identical twins. One entry per CDR3 protein results from TCRdb running MiXCR on the 5' RACE reads. The sample yields some 570,000 distinct CDR3 sequences, approximately 20% seen once. General observations from the study: Abundant beta clonotypes from cord blood bore fewer insertions; memory repertoires lacked this pattern.

Of note for this clonotype: Its specificity is not known.

CDR1 is SGHRS, CDR2 YFSETQ, per germline. Trimming took off 4 bases at V and 8 bases at J, with 15 bases between the two ends. The CDR3 sequence is 14 residues long. The same data also contributed to another study, on yellow fever vaccine responses in identical twins.

This TCR was sampled from a woman between 18 and 29 years old in good health. Sequences were obtained from CD4+ T cells sorted from blood. The chain carries TRBV5-1 and TRBJ1-4; perhaps TRBD1 as D (5 bases). CDR3: CASSPSGGKEKLFF. Written as DNA, the CDR3 is TGCGCCAGCAGCCCGTCCGGGGGGAAGGAAAAACTGTTTTTT.